This is a list of T cell receptor beta chains from one sample in a study of tumor and adjacent non-tumor tissue in lung cancer. TCRdb itself ran the multiplex PCR reads through MiXCR, one entry per CDR3 protein. The table includes fewer than 90,000 distinct CDR3 sequences, more than 75% detected once. Specimen: distant non-tumor lung tissue. The receptor set was obtained from a woman between 45 and 60 years old with non-small cell lung cancer. CDR3s include the opening cysteine and the closing phenylalanine or tryptophan. D genes are given only for firm matches. Rows give clone size only sometimes, using once, few, many, or a class for an expanded clone.

TRBJ2-5,TRBD2,once,TRBV5-4,CGSSPGGASPETQYF,TGTGGCAGCAGCCCGGGGGGGGCTAGCCCTGAGACCCAGTACTTC
TRBJ2-3,NA,NA,TRBV6-5,CASSYSRRDSPRTTDTQYF,TGTGCCAGCAGTTACTCCAGACGGGACTCCCCCCGAACCACCGATACGCAGTATTTT
TRBJ2-2,NA,NA,TRBV12-3/TRBV12-4,CASSLSRGLTGELFF,TGTGCCAGCAGTTTAAGTCGGGGACTTACCGGGGAGCTGTTTTTT
TRBJ1-2,NA,NA,TRBV20-1,CSAAYKKANYGYTF,TGCAGTGCCGCGTACAAGAAAGCTAACTATGGCTACACCTTC
TRBJ1-1,NA,many,TRBV20-1,CSARDVKGMDTEAFF,TGCAGTGCTAGAGATGTAAAGGGGATGGACACTGAAGCTTTCTTT
TRBJ1-2,NA,NA,TRBV6-6,CTSSIQGENGYTF,TGTACCAGCAGTATTCAGGGAGAGAATGGCTACACCTTC
TRBJ2-1,NA,NA,TRBV11-2,CVSIVSGIYNEHFF,TGTGTCAGCATCGTTAGCGGTATCTACAATGAGCACTTCTTC
TRBJ2-1,TRBD2,NA,TRBV11-2,CASNLLVISGRAGEQFF,TGTGCCAGCAACTTACTGGTTATTAGCGGGAGGGCCGGTGAGCAGTTCTTC
TRBJ1-1,NA,NA,TRBV7-9,CASILGPLGPNTEALF,TGTGCCAGCATCTTGGGACCCTTGGGGCCGAACACTGAAGCTCTCTTT
TRBJ1-1,TRBD1,NA,TRBV29-1,CNVHRGLSTEAFF,TGCAACGTTCACAGGGGGCTCAGCACTGAAGCTTTTTTT
TRBJ2-5,NA,many,TRBV5-1,CASSFSVRETQYF,TGCGCCAGCAGCTTTAGCGTCAGAGAGACCCAGTACTTC
TRBJ2-4,NA,NA,TRBV6-5,CASNSVMGRAKNIQYF,TGTGCCAGCAATTCCGTCATGGGGCGAGCCAAAAACATTCAGTACTTC
TRBJ2-1,TRBD2,NA,TRBV6-1,CASRLAGLYSEQFF,TGTGCCAGCAGGCTAGCGGGATTGTACAGTGAGCAGTTCTTC
TRBJ1-1,TRBD1,NA,TRBV12-3/TRBV12-4,CASNQDRRTDAFF,TGTGCCAGCAACCAGGACAGGCGCACTGATGCTTTCTTT
TRBJ1-2,NA,NA,TRBV4-2,CANSQDGRDGYTF,TGTGCCAACAGTCAAGATGGCAGGGATGGCTACACCTTC
TRBJ1-2,NA,NA,TRBV29-1,CSVDDLLWEGYTF,TGCAGCGTTGATGATCTGTTATGGGAAGGCTACACCTTC
TRBJ2-1,NA,NA,TRBV6-5,CVSSYGQYNERFF,TGTGTCAGCAGTTACGGACAGTACAATGAGCGGTTCTTC
TRBJ2-7,TRBD1,NA,TRBV4-1,CASSQDLGQHYEQYF,TGCGCCAGCAGCCAAGATCTGGGACAGCACTACGAACAGTACTTC
TRBJ2-5,NA,NA,TRBV29-1,CSIEDGSRGETQYF,TGCAGCATTGAAGATGGTTCAAGGGGAGAGACCCAATACTTC
TRBJ2-3,TRBD1,many,TRBV5-6,CASSFDRGTDTQYF,TGTGCCAGCAGCTTTGACAGGGGCACAGATACGCAGTATTTT
TRBJ1-1,NA,NA,TRBV29-1,CSIGGGEDNTEAFF,TGCAGTATTGGGGGGGGAGAGGACAACACTGAAGCTTTCTTT
TRBJ2-1,NA,NA,TRBV29-1,CSVEGTRTGEQFF,TGCAGCGTTGAGGGGACTAGGACAGGTGAGCAGTTCTTC
TRBJ2-6,NA,NA,TRBV6-1,CARSEQSGSGANVLTF,TGTGCAAGAAGTGAACAGTCCGGGAGCGGGGCCAACGTCCTGACTTTC
TRBJ2-1,TRBD1,NA,TRBV4-1,CANSRGVGDRGYNEQFF,TGCGCCAACAGCCGAGGGGTCGGGGACAGGGGATACAATGAGCAGTTCTTC
TRBJ2-7,NA,NA,TRBV28,CASTRPLFIERYF,TGTGCCAGTACCCGACCCCTCTTCATCGAGCGGTACTTC
TRBJ2-7,TRBD1,many,TRBV28,CASSPPGTVRYEQYF,TGTGCCAGCAGCCCGCCCGGGACAGTGCGCTACGAGCAGTACTTC
TRBJ2-3,NA,NA,TRBV10-3,CVISRGQSEDTQYF,TGTGTCATCAGTCGTGGACAGTCGGAAGATACGCAGTATTTT
TRBJ1-1,NA,NA,TRBV6-1,CASSGVDTEASF,TGTGCCAGCAGTGGGGTAGACACTGAAGCTTCCTTT
TRBJ2-2,NA,NA,TRBV5-1,CARITDGVGAGELFF,TGCGCCAGGATCACGGACGGGGTCGGGGCCGGGGAGCTGTTTTTT
TRBJ2-1,NA,NA,TRBV12-3/TRBV12-4,CANMLIAWADNKQFF,TGTGCCAACATGCTAATAGCGTGGGCGGACAATAAGCAGTTCTTC
TRBJ2-1,NA,NA,TRBV7-9,CASSTRESSYNEQFF,TGTGCCAGCAGCACGCGGGAAAGCTCCTACAATGAGCAGTTCTTC
TRBJ2-5,NA,NA,TRBV6-6,CASSDSDSLETQYF,TGTGCCAGCAGTGACTCGGACAGTCTGGAGACCCAATACTTC
TRBJ2-3,NA,NA,TRBV6-1,CTSLNPGVEDTEYF,TGTACCAGCTTAAATCCGGGAGTAGAAGATACGGAGTATTTT
TRBJ2-4,TRBD2,NA,TRBV6-5,CDSSYSGRGNIQYF,TGTGACAGCAGTTACTCGGGGAGGGGAAACATCCAGTACTTC
TRBJ1-3,NA,NA,TRBV28,CASIPGGGGNTIHF,TGTGCCAGCATACCAGGAGGGGGAGGAAACACCATACATTTT
TRBJ2-3,TRBD2,NA,TRBV6-2/TRBV6-3,CVSSGLAATDTQYF,TGTGTCAGTAGTGGACTAGCGGCAACAGATACGCAGTATTTT
TRBJ2-5,TRBD2,once,TRBV11-2,CASSLEDSGRLYF,TGTGCCAGCAGCTTAGAGGATAGCGGGCGATTGTACTTT